This TCR beta chain was captured by sequencing in a study of blood T cell repertoires in COVID-19. Study background: PBMCs, B-cell-depleted T cells, or T cells were the source of the cDNA or gDNA that made up the material.

The CDR3 loop spans 17 amino acids. V lost 2 bases, J lost 5 bases, and 12 bases stayed unmatched. Germline V gene data show CDR1 as LGHDT and CDR2 as YNNKEL (reference sequence). Sequencing was performed with immunoSEQ multiplex PCR; in TCRdb, only in-frame clones are kept and a portion is missing. The sample includes 80,000 to 130,000 clones, approximately 88% of them seen just once. The chain links TRBV3-1 (or the pseudogene TRBV3-2) to TRBJ2-3, with 8 nucleotides matching TRBD1. The sequencing input was peripheral blood. The receptor was isolated from a woman in her sixties with acute or convalescent COVID-19. CDR3 residues: CASSQFLGQAGGDTQYF. In nucleotides, the CDR3 is TGTGCCAGCAGCCAATTTCTGGGACAGGCAGGAGGAGATACGCAGTATTTT.